This TCR beta chain was sequenced in a study of cytomegalovirus exposure and HLA in healthy donors. The germline CDR1 and CDR2 sequences are ENHRY and SYGVKD. The V and J ends lost 7 bases and 1 base, in that order; junction bases with no gene match: 11. There are 18 residues in the CDR3. PCR used 60 Vbeta primers and 13 Jbeta primers. TCRdb's copy holds only in-frame clones and misses some; the assay was immunoSEQ multiplex PCR. The sample contains under 200,000 clones, almost 85% of which appear only once. The TCR sequence derives from a boy aged 2 to 10 in good health and CMV-seronegative. The J gene is TRBJ2-6, the V gene TRBV10-3; 9 bases match TRBD1. Sequenced: PBMCs. The CDR3 bases are TGTGCCATCATGACCAGGACAGGGGAAGGATCTGGGGCCAACGTCCTGACTTTC. It yields the protein CAIMTRTGEGSGANVLTF.